The present T cell receptor (beta chain) was sequenced within a study of T cells in Graves' hyperthyroidism and ophthalmopathy. The study's findings and limits: It was a median approximately 6.9 months before onset that the model predicted ophthalmopathy.

The CDR3 regions of TCR beta were amplified from RNA transcripts. First-round RT-PCR of the TCR CDR3 relied on the HTBI primer set. TCRdb processed the multiplex PCR reads anew with MiXCR; each CDR3 protein has one entry. The table has about 690,000 distinct CDR3 sequences, roughly 17% seen once. This clonotype has a handful of counts. Its antigen is as yet unknown. The hyperthyroidism patients had all been newly diagnosed, and their disease duration was under 2 months. Their ages ranged from 18 to 65 years. The germline gives CDR1 SQVTM, CDR2 ANQGSEA. CDR3 length: 14 residues. V was clipped by 5 bases and J by 3 bases, with 14 bases between them.

J is TRBJ1-5 and V is TRBV29-1; D may be TRBD1 (5 bases). The sequencing input was blood. The sequence was obtained from a man aged 45-65 years with Graves' hyperthyroidism. This chain's CDR3 is CSVRFPGYNQPQHF. Here the CDR3 DNA reads TGCAGCGTTAGATTCCCAGGGTACAATCAGCCCCAGCATTTT.